Below are 2 T cell receptor beta chains sequenced from a single sample in a study of T-cell memory formation after mild COVID-19. TCRdb recomputed calls from the 5' RACE reads with MiXCR, one row per CDR3 protein. The sample has about 100,000 distinct CDR3 sequences; 11% are singletons. The specimen sequenced was PBMCs or a T cell subset sorted from them (not recorded which). Receptor source: a young man who had mild COVID-19 (a few samples of this study predate the infection). Cell type and time point are not known.

This clonotype was picked up a small number of times. The chain carries TRBV9 and TRBJ2-3; D is undetermined. Between the trimmed V and J ends, which lost 3 bases and 0 bases, there was a span of 5 bases. Looked up from germline, CDR1 is SGDLS and CDR2 is YYNGEE. There are 13 residues in the CDR3. CDR3 sequence: CASSAASTDTQYF. CDR3 coding DNA: TGTGCCAGCAGCGCAGCTAGCACAGATACGCAGTATTTT.

J is TRBJ2-7 and V is TRBV30, with TRBD1 matching over 9 bases. From germline, CDR1 is GTSNPN and CDR2 SVGIG (reference sequence). The CDR3 runs to 13 residues. With V trimmed by 5 bases and J by 3 bases, 5 bases remained unmatched. As DNA, the CDR3 is TGTGCCTGGGGGGACAGGGTTTTCTACGAGCAGTACTTC. This translates into CAWGDRVFYEQYF.